Listed below are T cell receptor beta chains from one sample, sequenced in a study of blood T cell repertoires in COVID-19. Method: immunoSEQ multiplex PCR; TCRdb's copy keeps in-frame clones and lacks some. The table includes 450,000 to 600,000 clones, 87% detected once. The sequenced material came from PBMCs or T cells enriched from blood (not recorded which). These receptors were collected from a young woman who had recovered from COVID-19. Both conserved end residues are part of each CDR3. A D gene is named only where the DNA matches it firmly. Size tells how often a clone was seen (once, few, many) or the class of an expanded clone, and some rows leave it out.

abundance,j_gene,d_gene,v_gene,CDR3nt,CDR3aa
NA,TRBJ1-5,NA,TRBV29-1,TGCAGCGTTTCTGGACAGTATAGCAATCAGCCCCAGCATTTT,CSVSGQYSNQPQHF
NA,TRBJ2-1,TRBD1,TRBV7-6,TGTGCCAGCAGCTACGACAGGGAATACGATTCGAGCAATGAGCAGTTCTTC,CASSYDREYDSSNEQFF
NA,TRBJ2-5,TRBD1,TRBV28,TGTGCCAGCAGTTTGGTACAGGGGGAGACCCAGTACTTC,CASSLVQGETQYF
NA,TRBJ2-7,TRBD1,TRBV5-1,TGCGCCAGCAGCCTTCTGACAGGGGGCGACGAGCAGTACTTC,CASSLLTGGDEQYF
NA,TRBJ1-1,NA,TRBV2,TGTGCCAGCAGTCCCGACAGGTCTACTGAAGCTTTCTTT,CASSPDRSTEAFF
NA,TRBJ2-7,NA,TRBV29-1,TGCAGCGTTGTGACGGGAGACTACGAGCAGTACTTC,CSVVTGDYEQYF
NA,TRBJ2-3,NA,TRBV13,TGTGCCAGCAGCGGTTTGAGGGATACGCAGTATTTT,CASSGLRDTQYF
NA,TRBJ1-5,TRBD1,TRBV28,TGTGCCAGCAGTTTAAATGGGGCAGGGGGTAAGGGTCAGCCCCAGCATTTT,CASSLNGAGGKGQPQHF
NA,TRBJ2-7,TRBD1,TRBV5-8,TGTGCCAGCACTTGGGGACAGACCTCCTACGAGCAGTACTTC,CASTWGQTSYEQYF
NA,TRBJ2-4,NA,TRBV28,TGTGCCAGCAGTCGAAACTATCGCCACAGGCGAATCGAAAACATTCAGTACTTC,CASSRNYRHRRIENIQYF
NA,TRBJ1-2,NA,TRBV5-4,TGTGCCAGCAGCACTGGACAGTTTAACTATGGCTACACCTTC,CASSTGQFNYGYTF
once,TRBJ1-6,TRBD1,TRBV6-5,TGTGCCAGCAGTTTCACCGGGACAGGGATTAATTCACCCCTCCACTTT,CASSFTGTGINSPLHF
NA,TRBJ2-1,NA,TRBV3-1/TRBV3-2,TGTGCCAGCAGCCAACGACAGGAGCAGTTCTTC,CASSQRQEQFF
once,TRBJ2-1,NA,TRBV19,TGTGCCAGTAGTATCTCTAGTATATACTACAATGAGCAGTTCTTC,CASSISSIYYNEQFF
NA,TRBJ1-4,NA,TRBV6-5,TGTGCCAGCAGTTTTCGCCCGGGACAACCCCAAAAACTGTTTTTT,CASSFRPGQPQKLFF
NA,TRBJ2-7,TRBD1,TRBV19,TGTGCCAGTAGTACCACCGGGACAGGGACTTCCGAGCAGTACTTC,CASSTTGTGTSEQYF
NA,TRBJ1-3,TRBD1,TRBV9,TGTGCCAGCAGCGTAGAATTTGGACAGGGGGCTGCTGGAAACACCATATATTTT,CASSVEFGQGAAGNTIYF
NA,TRBJ1-1,NA,TRBV7-2,TGTGCCAGCAGCTTTTCAGGGGCTGGGACTGAAGCTTTCTTT,CASSFSGAGTEAFF
NA,TRBJ1-3,NA,TRBV30,TGTGCCTGGAGTGCTTCCCGGGGGGGGACCGGAAACACCATATATTTT,CAWSASRGGTGNTIYF
once,TRBJ2-1,NA,TRBV4-1,TGCGCCAGCAGCTTCAGGGGCGCGGCGGACAATGAGCAGTTCTTC,CASSFRGAADNEQFF
NA,TRBJ1-1,TRBD1,TRBV15,TGTGCCACCAGCCCTCCGGGGGCACAGGGGGGAGCTTTCTTT,CATSPPGAQGGAFF
NA,TRBJ1-2,NA,TRBV30,TGTGCCTGGAGTATCGCAGGCGACCGGTCTCGTTATGGCTACACCTTC,CAWSIAGDRSRYGYTF
NA,TRBJ2-2,NA,TRBV27,TGTGCCAGCAGTTTATCCTGGGGGCTCCCCGGGGAGCTGTTTTTT,CASSLSWGLPGELFF
once,TRBJ1-4,NA,TRBV2,TGTGCCAGCAACGGACACGGTAATGAAAAACTGTTTTTT,CASNGHGNEKLFF
NA,TRBJ1-4,NA,TRBV7-2,TGTGCCAGCAGCTTAGGCAGGGGCGGTGAAAAACTGTTTTTT,CASSLGRGGEKLFF
NA,TRBJ1-4,NA,TRBV5-1,TGCGCCAGCAGCTTGGGAGTAGGGGATGGGGAAAAACTGTTTTTT,CASSLGVGDGEKLFF
NA,TRBJ2-1,NA,TRBV7-2,TGTGCCAGCAGCTTAAGAACCCCCGGACTGACCCACAATGAGCAGTTCTTC,CASSLRTPGLTHNEQFF
once,TRBJ1-2,NA,TRBV21-1,TGTGCCCTTAAAGGGGGGGCACCGGGCTCCTATGGCTACACCTTC,CALKGGAPGSYGYTF
NA,TRBJ1-3,TRBD1,TRBV10-3,TGTGCCATCAGTGATCCCTCCCGGGACAGCGACTCTGGAAACACCATATATTTT,CAISDPSRDSDSGNTIYF
NA,TRBJ1-6,NA,TRBV12-3/TRBV12-4,TGTGCCAGCAGCTCCCTTACCGACAGACCCCTCCACTTT,CASSSLTDRPLHF
NA,TRBJ1-4,NA,TRBV5-1,TGCGCCAGCAGGCCCGAGGCAGGGGCCGAAAAACTGTTTTTT,CASRPEAGAEKLFF
NA,TRBJ2-5,NA,TRBV2,TGTGCCAGCAGGTTGGAGGGGGCAGCGTTCCAAGAGACCCAGTACTTC,CASRLEGAAFQETQYF
NA,TRBJ1-5,TRBD1,TRBV7-9,TGTGCCAGCAGCTTAGGGACAGGACCGGAGCCCCAGCATTTT,CASSLGTGPEPQHF
NA,TRBJ1-5,TRBD1,TRBV28,TGTGCCAGCAGTTCCCCCGACAGGGTCGGTCAGCCCCAGCATTTT,CASSSPDRVGQPQHF
NA,TRBJ1-1,TRBD1,TRBV9,TGTGCCAGCAGCGCACTTGACAGGGACCCCACTGAAGCTTTCTTT,CASSALDRDPTEAFF
NA,TRBJ2-3,TRBD1,TRBV12-5,TGTGCTAGTGCCCGACAGGGGGAGGCAGATACGCAGTATTTT,CASARQGEADTQYF
NA,TRBJ2-5,NA,TRBV12-3/TRBV12-4,TGTGCCAGCAGTCAACAAGAGACCCAGTACTTC,CASSQQETQYF
NA,TRBJ1-3,NA,TRBV7-9,TGTGCCCTCACCCTCAGGGAATCTGGAAACACCATATATTTT,CALTLRESGNTIYF
NA,TRBJ2-4,TRBD1,TRBV30,TGTGCCTGGAGGATGGACAGGGAGAACATTCAGTACTTC,CAWRMDRENIQYF
NA,TRBJ1-5,NA,TRBV27,TGTGCCAGCAGTTTATCGACGGGAAAGGGACAGCCCCAGCATTTT,CASSLSTGKGQPQHF
NA,TRBJ1-6,TRBD1,TRBV30,TGTGCCTGGAGTGCCTCGGGACAGGGGTATTCACCCCTCCACTTT,CAWSASGQGYSPLHF
NA,TRBJ2-7,TRBD1,TRBV6-6,TGTGCCAGCAGTTACGACAGGGGTTACGAGCAGTACTTC,CASSYDRGYEQYF